A selection of T cell receptor beta chains follows, all from one sample in a study of vaccination and CD4 T cells after COVID-19. These TCRs' antigens remain unknown. TCRdb re-called the PCR reads with MiXCR, one entry per CDR3 protein. The repertoire holds 7,900 or so distinct CDR3 sequences, with approximately 60% as singletons. Source: cultured CD4+ T cells from blood, taken after SARS-CoV-2 vaccination. The receptors were gathered from a human donor with COVID-19. CDR3s include the opening cysteine and the closing phenylalanine or tryptophan. Fields, in order: clone size, V gene, CDR3 protein. Rows give clone size only sometimes, using once, few, many, or a class for an expanded clone.

clone_size: few
v_call: TRBV20-1
cdr3_aa: CSARPRGSYNSPLHF

clone_size: hyperexpanded
v_call: TRBV27
cdr3_aa: CASSRSGGGGYTF

clone_size: few
v_call: TRBV7-9
cdr3_aa: CASSFLANTEAFF

clone_size: -
v_call: TRBV27
cdr3_aa: CASGGTDRFQPQHF

clone_size: -
v_call: TRBV29-1
cdr3_aa: CSVGQGQGYEQYF

clone_size: -
v_call: TRBV27
cdr3_aa: CASTPRDTRTDTQYF

clone_size: -
v_call: TRBV20-1
cdr3_aa: CSARDTLNTEAFF

clone_size: few
v_call: TRBV20-1
cdr3_aa: CSATAGTGYGGYTF

clone_size: -
v_call: TRBV9
cdr3_aa: CASSEGGLPNSPPHF

clone_size: few
v_call: TRBV25-1
cdr3_aa: CASSDFGQPVYEQYF

clone_size: few
v_call: TRBV19
cdr3_aa: CASRGLAESTDTQYF

clone_size: -
v_call: TRBV7-9
cdr3_aa: CASSSGQLNQPQHF

clone_size: -
v_call: TRBV6-1
cdr3_aa: CASSAASTSSNQPQHF

clone_size: -
v_call: TRBV9
cdr3_aa: CASSRGGTDLSNQPQHF

clone_size: -
v_call: TRBV11-2
cdr3_aa: CASSPYRDTQYF

clone_size: -
v_call: TRBV7-6
cdr3_aa: CASSLNRGSLANYGYTF

clone_size: few
v_call: TRBV20-1
cdr3_aa: CSARLAANIQYF

clone_size: -
v_call: TRBV6-2/TRBV6-3
cdr3_aa: CASSYDALQRVDTQYF

clone_size: once
v_call: TRBV9
cdr3_aa: CASSVGTSRETQYF

clone_size: -
v_call: TRBV10-3
cdr3_aa: CAISRAGTGVANEQFF

clone_size: -
v_call: TRBV7-9
cdr3_aa: CASSRDGYGYTF

clone_size: -
v_call: TRBV2
cdr3_aa: CASRSPDKNIQYF

clone_size: -
v_call: TRBV20-1
cdr3_aa: CSASAGDKFTDTQYF

clone_size: once
v_call: TRBV2
cdr3_aa: CASSPGTSSDTQYF

clone_size: -
v_call: TRBV5-6
cdr3_aa: CASSSTGQGPHLGETQYF

clone_size: -
v_call: TRBV20-1
cdr3_aa: CSARERGGRQPQHF

clone_size: -
v_call: TRBV9
cdr3_aa: CASSVGKGSETQYF

clone_size: -
v_call: TRBV7-8
cdr3_aa: CASSLGASTDTQYF

clone_size: -
v_call: TRBV14
cdr3_aa: CASSPSSQQYF

clone_size: few
v_call: TRBV7-2
cdr3_aa: CASSYDPGTENYGYTF

clone_size: -
v_call: TRBV15
cdr3_aa: CATSRDQGGYNEQFF

clone_size: -
v_call: TRBV6-1
cdr3_aa: CATIPSGTPTPYNEQFF

clone_size: -
v_call: TRBV20-1
cdr3_aa: CSARLGAGWGDTEAFF

clone_size: -
v_call: TRBV7-8
cdr3_aa: CASSLRVGSGLYGYTF

clone_size: large
v_call: TRBV20-1
cdr3_aa: CSARGTGHTDTQYF

clone_size: -
v_call: TRBV6-1
cdr3_aa: CASKTGFSYNEQFF

clone_size: few
v_call: TRBV20-1
cdr3_aa: CSARAGGLASNQPQHF